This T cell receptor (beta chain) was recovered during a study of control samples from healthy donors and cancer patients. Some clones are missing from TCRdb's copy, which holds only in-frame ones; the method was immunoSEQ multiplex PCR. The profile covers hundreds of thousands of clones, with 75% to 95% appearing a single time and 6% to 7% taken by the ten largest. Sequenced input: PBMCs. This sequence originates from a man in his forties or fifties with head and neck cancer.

CDR3 protein: CASSGQPAINQPQHF. Written as DNA, the CDR3 is TGTGCCAGCAGTGGACAGCCTGCTATTAATCAGCCCCAGCATTTT. The V and J genes are TRBV2 and TRBJ1-5, with D tentatively TRBD1 (5 bases). Per germline, CDR1 SNHLY and CDR2 FYNNEI. The V and J ends lost 4 bases and 4 bases respectively, with 14 bases between them. The CDR3 is 15 amino acids.